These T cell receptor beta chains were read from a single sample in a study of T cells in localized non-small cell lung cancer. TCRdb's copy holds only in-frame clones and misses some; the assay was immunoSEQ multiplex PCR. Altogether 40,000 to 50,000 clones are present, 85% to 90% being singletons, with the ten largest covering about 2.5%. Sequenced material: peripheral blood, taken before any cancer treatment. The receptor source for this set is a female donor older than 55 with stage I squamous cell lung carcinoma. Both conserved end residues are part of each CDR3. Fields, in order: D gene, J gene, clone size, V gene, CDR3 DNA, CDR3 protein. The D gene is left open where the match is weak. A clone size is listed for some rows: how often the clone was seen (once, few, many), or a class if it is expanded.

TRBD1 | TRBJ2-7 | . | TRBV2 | TGTGCCAGGCAGGGACAGGGAACCACCGGGTCCTACGAGCAGTACTTC | CARQGQGTTGSYEQYF
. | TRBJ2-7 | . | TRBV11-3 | TGTGCCAGCAGCCCCCGCGGGACAGCATCGGACGAGCAGTACTTC | CASSPRGTASDEQYF
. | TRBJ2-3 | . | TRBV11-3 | TGTGCCAGCAGCTTCAGGATCACAGATACGCAGTATTTT | CASSFRITDTQYF
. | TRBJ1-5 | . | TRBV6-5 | TGTGCCAGCAGTTGGGCCGCCAATAGCAATCAGCCCCAGCATTTT | CASSWAANSNQPQHF
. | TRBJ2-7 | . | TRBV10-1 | TGCGCCAGCAGCCTCGGGGTTACCTACGAGCAGTACTTC | CASSLGVTYEQYF
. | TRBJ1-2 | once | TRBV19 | TGTGCCAGTACCGCGGGGGGAATGTACGGTGGCTACACCTTC | CASTAGGMYGGYTF
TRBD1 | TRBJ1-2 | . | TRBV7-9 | TGTGCCAGCAGCCTAAGACAGGGGGCTTTACTGAGCTATGGCTACACCTTC | CASSLRQGALLSYGYTF
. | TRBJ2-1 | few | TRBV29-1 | TGCAGCGTTGCCTCCTACAATGAGCAGTTCTTC | CSVASYNEQFF
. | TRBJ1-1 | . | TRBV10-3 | TGTGCCATCAGGTCGACGGCGGGATTCCACACTGAAGCTTTCTTT | CAIRSTAGFHTEAFF
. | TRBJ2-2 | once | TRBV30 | TGTGCCTGGAGTGGATACACGGGAGGGGAGCTGTTTTTT | CAWSGYTGGELFF
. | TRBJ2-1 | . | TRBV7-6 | TGTGCCAGCAGCTTAACTCCTTACAATGAGCAGTTCTTC | CASSLTPYNEQFF
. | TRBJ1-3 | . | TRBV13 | TGTGCCAGCAGCCAAGACCCCTATTCTGGAAACACCATATATTTT | CASSQDPYSGNTIYF
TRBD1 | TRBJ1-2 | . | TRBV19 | TGTGCCAGTAGTCCAGGGACAGGAGCTAACTATGGCTACACCTTC | CASSPGTGANYGYTF
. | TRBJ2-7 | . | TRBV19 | TGTGCCAGTAGTATCGGTCTCGACGAGCAGTACTTC | CASSIGLDEQYF